This T cell receptor (beta chain) comes out of a study of shared clonotypes between healthy human individuals. The overall study: In total, the donors were two women and a few men aged 18 to 49.

None of the donors, who were healthy HIV-negative adults, had recently had acute infections or vaccinations. Splitting of each subset's genomic DNA was done evenly across several immunoSEQ plates. It was approximately 280 ng DNA, some 28,000 T cell genomes, that went into each replicate PCR of unsorted PBMC. Clones were sequenced by immunoSEQ multiplex PCR, and TCRdb holds only the in-frame ones, with some missing. The sample consists of about 480,000 clones, about 75% of them appearing once. Germline V gene lookup returns CDR1 WSHSY and CDR2 SAAADI. The CDR3 totals 15 residues. The sample taken for sequencing was PBMCs. This chain connects TRBV10-2 to TRBJ2-5; TRBD2 matches 14 bases. Judging by the DNA end, TRBJ2-7 fits better; the J call may be wrong. The TCR sequence derives from a woman aged 40-49 years in good health. Some clones in this sample may be carry-over from other donors' samples. The DNA of the CDR3 is TGCGCCAGCAGCTTGACTAGCGGGAGGGTGAGCGAGCAGTACTTC. It is translated as CASSLTSGRVSEQYF.